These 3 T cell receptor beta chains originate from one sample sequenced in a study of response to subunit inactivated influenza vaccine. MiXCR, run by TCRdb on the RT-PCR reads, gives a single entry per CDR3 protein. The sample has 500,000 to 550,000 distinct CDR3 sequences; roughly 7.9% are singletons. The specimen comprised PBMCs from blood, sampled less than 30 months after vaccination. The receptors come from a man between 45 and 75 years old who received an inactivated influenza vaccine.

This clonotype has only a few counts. The CDR3 DNA reads as TGCAGTGCTATCGACGGGGGAGAGACCCAGTACTTC. It is translated as CSAIDGGETQYF. The chain carries TRBV20-1 and TRBJ2-5; weak D call: TRBD2 (6 bases). Germline CDR1 and CDR2: DFQATT and SNEGSKA (reference sequence). The ends were cut back, 4 bases at V and 4 bases at J, with 10 bases in the middle. CDR3 length: 12 residues.

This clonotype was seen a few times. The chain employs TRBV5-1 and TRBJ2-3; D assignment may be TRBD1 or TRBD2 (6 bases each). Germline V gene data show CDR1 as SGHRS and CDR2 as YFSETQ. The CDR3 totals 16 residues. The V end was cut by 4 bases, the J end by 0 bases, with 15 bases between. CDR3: CASSPAPGASTDTQYF. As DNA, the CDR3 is TGCGCCAGCAGCCCGGCCCCGGGGGCCAGCACAGATACGCAGTATTTT. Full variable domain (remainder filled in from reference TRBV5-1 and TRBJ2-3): KAGVTQTPRYLIKTRGQQVTLSCSPISGHRSVSWYQQTPGQGLQFLFEYFSETQRNKGNFPGRFSGRQFSNSRSEMNVSTLELGDSALYLCASSPAPGASTDTQYFGPGTRLTVL.

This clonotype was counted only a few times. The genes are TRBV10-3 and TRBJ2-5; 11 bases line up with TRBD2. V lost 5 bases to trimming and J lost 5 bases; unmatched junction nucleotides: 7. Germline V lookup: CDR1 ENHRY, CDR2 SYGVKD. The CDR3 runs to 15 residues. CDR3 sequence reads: CAISSASGGRETQYF. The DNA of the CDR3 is TGTGCCATCAGTTCAGCTAGCGGGGGGCGGGAGACCCAGTACTTC.